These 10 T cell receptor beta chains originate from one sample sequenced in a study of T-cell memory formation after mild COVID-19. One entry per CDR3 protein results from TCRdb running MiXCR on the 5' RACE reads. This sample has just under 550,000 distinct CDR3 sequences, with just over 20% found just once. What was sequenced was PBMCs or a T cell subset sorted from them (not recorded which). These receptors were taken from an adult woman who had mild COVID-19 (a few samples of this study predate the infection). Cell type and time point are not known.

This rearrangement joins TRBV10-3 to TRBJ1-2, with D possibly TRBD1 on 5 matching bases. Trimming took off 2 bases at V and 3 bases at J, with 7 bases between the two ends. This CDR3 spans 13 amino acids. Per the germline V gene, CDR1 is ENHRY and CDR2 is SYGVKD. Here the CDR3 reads CAISETGYYGYTF. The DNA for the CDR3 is TGTGCCATCAGTGAGACAGGTTACTATGGCTACACCTTC.

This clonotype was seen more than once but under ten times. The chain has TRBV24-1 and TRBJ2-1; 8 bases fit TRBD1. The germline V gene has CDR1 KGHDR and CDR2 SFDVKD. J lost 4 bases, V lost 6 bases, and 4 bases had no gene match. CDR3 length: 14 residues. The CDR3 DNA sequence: TGTGCCACCAGTAGGCAGGGGGCTTACAATGAGCAGTTCTTC. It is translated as CATSRQGAYNEQFF.

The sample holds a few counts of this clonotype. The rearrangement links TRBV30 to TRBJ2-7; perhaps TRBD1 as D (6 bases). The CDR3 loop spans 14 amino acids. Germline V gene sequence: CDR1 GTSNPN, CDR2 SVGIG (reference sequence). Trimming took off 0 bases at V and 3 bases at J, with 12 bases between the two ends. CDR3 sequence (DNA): TGTGCCTGGAGTGTAGGACAGTTGGTCTACGAGCAGTACTTC. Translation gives CAWSVGQLVYEQYF.

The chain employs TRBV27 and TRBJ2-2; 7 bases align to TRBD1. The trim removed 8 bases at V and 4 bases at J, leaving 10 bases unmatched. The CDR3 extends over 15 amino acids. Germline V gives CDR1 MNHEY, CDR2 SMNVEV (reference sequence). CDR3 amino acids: CASSRRDSLTGELFF. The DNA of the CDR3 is TGTGCCAGCTCTCGCCGGGACAGCCTCACCGGGGAGCTGTTTTTT.

The CDR3 is CASSPQFRAADTQYF. The DNA for the CDR3 is TGTGCCAGCAGTCCACAATTCCGGGCCGCAGATACGCAGTATTTT. This sequence joins TRBV2 and TRBJ2-3, with unresolved D. The CDR3 extends over 15 amino acids. V shed 5 bases and J shed 4 bases, with 16 bases lying between them. The germline V gene has CDR1 SNHLY and CDR2 FYNNEI.

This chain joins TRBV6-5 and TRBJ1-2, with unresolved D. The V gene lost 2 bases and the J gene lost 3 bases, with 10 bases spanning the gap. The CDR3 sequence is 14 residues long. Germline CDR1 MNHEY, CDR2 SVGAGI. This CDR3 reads CASSYVSRYYGYTF. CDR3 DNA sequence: TGTGCCAGCAGTTACGTGTCCCGGTACTATGGCTACACCTTC.

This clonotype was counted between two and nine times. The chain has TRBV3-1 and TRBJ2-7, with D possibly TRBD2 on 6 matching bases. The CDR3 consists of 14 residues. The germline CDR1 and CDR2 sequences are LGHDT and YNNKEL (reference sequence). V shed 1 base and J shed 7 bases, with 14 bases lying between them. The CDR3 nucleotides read TGTGCCAGCAGCCAAGGAACTAGCCTCTGGGAGCAGTACTTC. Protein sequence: CASSQGTSLWEQYF.

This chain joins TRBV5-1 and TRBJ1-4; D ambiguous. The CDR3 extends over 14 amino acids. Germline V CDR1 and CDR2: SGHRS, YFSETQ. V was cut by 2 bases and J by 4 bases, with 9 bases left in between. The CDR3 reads CASSLSQVNEKLFF. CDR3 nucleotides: TGCGCCAGCAGCTTATCTCAGGTTAATGAAAAACTGTTTTTT.

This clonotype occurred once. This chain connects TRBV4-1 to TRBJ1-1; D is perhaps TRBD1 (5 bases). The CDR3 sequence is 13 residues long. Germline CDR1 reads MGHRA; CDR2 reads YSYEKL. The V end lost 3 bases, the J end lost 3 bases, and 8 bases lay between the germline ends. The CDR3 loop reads CASSHRVDTEAFF. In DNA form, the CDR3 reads TGCGCCAGCAGCCACAGGGTTGACACTGAAGCTTTCTTT.

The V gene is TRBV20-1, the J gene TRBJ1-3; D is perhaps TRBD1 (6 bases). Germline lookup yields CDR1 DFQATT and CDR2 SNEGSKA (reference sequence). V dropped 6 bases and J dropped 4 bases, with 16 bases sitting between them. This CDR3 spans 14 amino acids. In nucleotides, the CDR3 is TGCAGTGCAAGCAGGGGAGTGGGAGGAAACACCATATATTTT. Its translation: CSASRGVGGNTIYF.